Presented here are 13 T cell receptor beta chains from one specimen sequenced in a study of OX40 agonist ivuxolimab in advanced cancers. The table came from immunoSEQ multiplex PCR; TCRdb's copy has only in-frame clones and leaves some out. The table records about 40,000 clones, approximately 90% of them present only once. The material sequenced was CD4+ or CD8+ T cells sorted from blood, taken in a trial of the OX40 agonist ivuxolimab. Receptor source: an adult with an advanced solid tumor such as melanoma, head and neck, liver or kidney cancer.

The chain uses TRBV5-4 and TRBJ2-7; maybe TRBD2 (6 bases). Per germline, CDR1 SGHNT and CDR2 YYREEE (reference sequence). Deletions cut 4 bases from V and 2 bases from J, with 7 bases between. CDR3 size: 12 residues. CDR3 sequence: CASSGGTYEQYF. For the CDR3, the DNA is TGTGCCAGCAGCGGGGGGACCTACGAGCAGTACTTC.

The V gene is TRBV2, the J gene TRBJ2-3, with 7 bases aligning to TRBD2. The V and J ends lost 8 bases and 7 bases, in that order; junction bases with no gene match: 12. The germline V gene has CDR1 SNHLY and CDR2 FYNNEI. The CDR3 contains 14 residues. The CDR3 sequence: CASFMAPSGNTQYF. CDR3 DNA sequence: TGTGCCAGCTTTATGGCTCCGAGCGGGAATACGCAGTATTTT.

CDR3 DNA: TGTGCCAGCAGTTTTTGGGGGGGCCGGGATGGCTACACCTTC. Translation: CASSFWGGRDGYTF. The genes are TRBV27 and TRBJ1-2; TRBD1 might be the D (6 bases). CDR3 length equals 14 residues. Germline V gene lookup returns CDR1 MNHEY and CDR2 SMNVEV (reference sequence). Trimming shortened V by 3 bases and J by 6 bases, and 14 bases separated the two germline ends.

This clone was counted only a few times. The chain couples TRBV7-6 to TRBJ2-1; 9 bases fit TRBD2. This CDR3 region has 17 residues. With V trimmed by 5 bases and J by 4 bases, 12 bases remained unmatched. In germline, CDR1 is SGHVS, CDR2 FNYEAQ. The CDR3: CASSPKPGLASYNEQFF. The CDR3, as DNA: TGTGCCAGCAGCCCCAAGCCGGGACTAGCATCGTACAATGAGCAGTTCTTC.

This clone was seen only once. The V call is TRBV18, the J call TRBJ2-2; perhaps TRBD1 as D (5 bases). Germline V gene sequence: CDR1 KGHSH, CDR2 LQKENI. CDR3 length equals 14 residues. V lost 1 base and J 13 bases, leaving 16 bases between the germline ends. CDR3 in DNA: TGTGCCAGCTCACCACAGGGGAAACACCGGGTGCTGTTTTTT. Translating it yields CASSPQGKHRVLFF. The full variable domain, completed using reference TRBV18 and TRBJ2-2, is NAGVMQNPRHLVRRRGQEARLRCSPMKGHSHVYWYRQLPEEGLKFMVYLQKENIIDESGMPKERFSAEFPKEGPSILRIQQVVRGDSAAYFCASSPQGKHRVLFFGEGSRLTVL.

CDR3 amino acids: CASSIRSRAPYEQYF. The CDR3 nucleotides read TGTGCCAGTAGTATTAGGTCCAGGGCCCCCTACGAGCAGTACTTC. The J gene is TRBJ2-7, the V gene TRBV19; perhaps TRBD1 as D (5 bases). The CDR3 is made up of 15 amino acids. Germline CDR1 reads LNHDA; CDR2 reads SQIVND (reference sequence). The ends were cut back, 3 bases at V and 2 bases at J, with 14 bases in the middle.

This clone was recorded only once. DNA of the CDR3: TGTGCCAGCAGTCCCCTGGGGTTTAGCAATCAGCCCCAGCATTTT. Translating it yields CASSPLGFSNQPQHF. The chain couples TRBV28 to TRBJ1-5; D ambiguous. There are 15 residues in the CDR3. Trimming pared 5 bases from V and 0 bases from J, leaving 11 bases between. Germline loops: CDR1 MDHEN, CDR2 SYDVKM.

V gene TRBV7-6 combines with J gene TRBJ2-5; D not certain. The ends were cut back, 5 bases at V and 4 bases at J, with 20 bases in the middle. Germline CDR1 is SGHVS and CDR2 is FNYEAQ. The length of the CDR3 is 16 residues. CDR3 sequence (DNA): TGTGCCAGCAGCCCAACGTCGCAAAGGCTGAGAGAGACCCAGTACTTC. Protein: CASSPTSQRLRETQYF.

The V gene is TRBV29-1, the J gene TRBJ2-1; D is tentatively TRBD1 or TRBD2 (5 bases each). This CDR3 comprises 14 residues. Germline lookup yields CDR1 SQVTM and CDR2 ANQGSEA. V lost 5 bases and J 7 bases, leaving 18 bases between the germline ends. The CDR3 sequence: CSVSGADFWNEQFF. CDR3 sequence (DNA): TGCAGCGTTTCCGGGGCCGATTTTTGGAATGAGCAGTTCTTC.

The rearrangement links TRBV6-6 to TRBJ2-2, with TRBD2 as a possible D gene (6 bases). Per the germline V gene, CDR1 is MNHNY and CDR2 is SVGAGI (reference sequence). Trimming left V 2 bases short and J 6 bases short, with 13 bases between. The CDR3 consists of 15 residues. CDR3 nucleotides: TGTGCCAGCAGTTACAGTGGCTGGGGGGCCGGGGAGCTGTTTTTT. Its protein product is CASSYSGWGAGELFF.

V is TRBV5-6 and J is TRBJ2-7; D unresolved. With 4 bases removed from V and 0 bases from J, the gap between germline ends came to 8 bases. This CDR3 is 13 amino acids long. Germline V lookup: CDR1 SGHDT, CDR2 YYEEEE. The CDR3 DNA reads TGTGCCAGCAGCGCCGGTTTCTCCTACGAGCAGTACTTC. Translation gives CASSAGFSYEQYF.

The CDR3, as DNA: TGTGCCAGCAGTAACATGGGGGCCGCAGATACGCAGTATTTT. Its protein product is CASSNMGAADTQYF. The chain couples TRBV28 to TRBJ2-3, with D possibly being TRBD1 (6 bases). Germline V gene lookup returns CDR1 MDHEN and CDR2 SYDVKM. The CDR3 consists of 14 residues. Trimming left V 5 bases short and J 4 bases short, with 13 bases between.

The chain has TRBV10-3 and TRBJ2-7; D is ambiguous. The V end lost 7 bases, the J end lost 3 bases, and 19 bases lay between the germline ends. The CDR3 spans 15 residues. Germline CDR1 and CDR2: ENHRY and SYGVKD. CDR3: CAIIPKGRRGYEQYF. The CDR3 DNA reads as TGTGCCATCATCCCGAAAGGTAGGAGAGGCTACGAGCAGTACTTC.